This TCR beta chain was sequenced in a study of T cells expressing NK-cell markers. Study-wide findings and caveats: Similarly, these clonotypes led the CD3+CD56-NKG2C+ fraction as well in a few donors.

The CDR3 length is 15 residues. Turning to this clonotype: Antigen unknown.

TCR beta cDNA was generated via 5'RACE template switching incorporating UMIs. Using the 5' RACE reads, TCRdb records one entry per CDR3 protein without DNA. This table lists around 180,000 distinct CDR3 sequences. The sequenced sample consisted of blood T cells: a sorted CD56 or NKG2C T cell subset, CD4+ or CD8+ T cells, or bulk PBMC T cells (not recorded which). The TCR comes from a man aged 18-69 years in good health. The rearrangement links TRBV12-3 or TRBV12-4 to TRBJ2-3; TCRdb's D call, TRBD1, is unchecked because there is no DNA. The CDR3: CASSSRDLGPSTQYF.